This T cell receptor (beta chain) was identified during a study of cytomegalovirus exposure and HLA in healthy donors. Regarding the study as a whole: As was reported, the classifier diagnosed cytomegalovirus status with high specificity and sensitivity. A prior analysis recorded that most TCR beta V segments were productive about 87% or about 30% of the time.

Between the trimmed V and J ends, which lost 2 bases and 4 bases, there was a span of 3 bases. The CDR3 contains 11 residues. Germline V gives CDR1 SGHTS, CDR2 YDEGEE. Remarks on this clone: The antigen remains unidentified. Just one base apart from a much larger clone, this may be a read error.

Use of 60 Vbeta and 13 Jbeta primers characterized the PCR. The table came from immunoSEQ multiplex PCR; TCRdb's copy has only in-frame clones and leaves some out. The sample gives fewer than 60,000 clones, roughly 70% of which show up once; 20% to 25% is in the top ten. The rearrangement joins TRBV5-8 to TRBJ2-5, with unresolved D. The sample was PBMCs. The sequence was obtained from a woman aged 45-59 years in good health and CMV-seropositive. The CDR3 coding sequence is TGTGCCAGCAGCTTCTTAGAGACCCAGTACTTC. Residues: CASSFLETQYF.